This T cell receptor (beta chain) was captured by sequencing in a study of T cells in Graves' hyperthyroidism and ophthalmopathy. Stability of Graves' hyperthyroidism was defined as absent ophthalmopathy progression within 18 months. Among the patients, aged 18 to 65, hyperthyroidism was newly diagnosed and had lasted under 2 months. V lost 2 bases to trimming and J lost 0 bases; unmatched junction nucleotides: 7. This CDR3 contains 18 residues. Germline lookup yields CDR1 SEHNR and CDR2 FQNEAQ (reference sequence). TCR beta CDR3 region amplification was performed from RNA transcripts. During a first-round RT-PCR of the TCR CDR3, the HTBI primer set was used. A single record per CDR3 protein comes from TCRdb applying MiXCR to the multiplex PCR reads. The sample shows more than 650,000 distinct CDR3 sequences, around 15% of them seen only once.

The clonotype comes from a woman aged 18-30 years with Graves' hyperthyroidism. The sequencing sample was made of blood. The chain couples TRBV7-9 to TRBJ1-6, with 7 bases aligning to TRBD1. CDR3 loop: CASSLSGQWSSYNSPLHF. The CDR3 DNA reads as TGTGCCAGCAGCTTATCGGGACAGTGGAGCTCCTATAATTCACCCCTCCACTTT.